This T cell receptor beta chain was recorded in a study of regulatory T cells in long-lasting Graves disease. Overall study context: Less than 3 months of antithyroid drugs had been taken by newly diagnosed Graves' patients.

Per germline, CDR1 SGHAT and CDR2 FQNNGV. Losses at the gene ends were 5 bases for V and 4 bases for J; bases not matched to a gene: 13. This CDR3 region has 17 residues. Study-wide results and limits: Segments TRBV28, TRBJ1-2 and TRBJ2-5 showed preferential usage in persistent disease. Lower TCR diversity was seen in persistent Graves' patients than in newly diagnosed ones. Sharing of public clonotypes was greater in persistent patients (about 2,700) than in new patients (roughly 1,000).

Time point meaning: newly diagnosed GD, antithyroid drugs for less than 3 months. From PBMCs, RNA was extracted and then used to make the TCR library. Arm-PCR of CDR3 regions and iRepertoire HTBI primers were used to build TCR beta libraries. TCRdb re-called the multiplex PCR reads with MiXCR, one entry per CDR3 protein. The sample records around 500,000 distinct CDR3 sequences, 9.5% to 15% being singletons. This clonotype appeared many times. Its target is unknown. This sample also appeared in a second study, on T cells in Graves' hyperthyroidism and ophthalmopathy.

The sequence was collected from a woman aged 25-40 years with Graves disease. V gene TRBV11-2 combines with J gene TRBJ2-1, with 8 bases fitting TRBD2. Source: peripheral blood mononuclear cells (PBMCs), taken at new diagnosis, from a patient treated with antithyroid drugs. The CDR3 sequence: CASSRSLAEVGYNEQFF. CDR3 nucleotide sequence: TGTGCCAGCAGCCGGTCACTAGCGGAAGTGGGGTACAATGAGCAGTTCTTC.